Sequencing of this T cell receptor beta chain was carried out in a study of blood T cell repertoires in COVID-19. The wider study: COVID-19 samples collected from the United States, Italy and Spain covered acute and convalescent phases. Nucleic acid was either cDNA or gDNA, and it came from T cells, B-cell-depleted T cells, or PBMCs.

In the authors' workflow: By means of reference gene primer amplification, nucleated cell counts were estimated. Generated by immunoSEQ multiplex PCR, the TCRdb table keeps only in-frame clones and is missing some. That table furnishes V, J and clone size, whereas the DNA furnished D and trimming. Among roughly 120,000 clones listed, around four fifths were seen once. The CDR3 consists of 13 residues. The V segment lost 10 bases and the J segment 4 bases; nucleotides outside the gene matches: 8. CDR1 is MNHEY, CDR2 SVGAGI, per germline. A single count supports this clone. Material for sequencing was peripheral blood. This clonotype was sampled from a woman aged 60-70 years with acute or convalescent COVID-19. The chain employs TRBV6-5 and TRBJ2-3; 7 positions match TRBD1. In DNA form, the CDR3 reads TGTGCCACCAGGCACAGGGGCCCAGATACGCAGTATTTT. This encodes CATRHRGPDTQYF.